These 17 T cell receptor beta chains were all obtained from the same sample, sequenced in a study of Ad26.COV2.S vaccination and SARS-CoV-2 variants. Clones were read by immunoSEQ multiplex PCR, and TCRdb kept only the in-frame ones, dropping some. The sample lists 180,000 or so clones; around 90% were seen once. This specimen consisted of peripheral blood, obtained after recovery from COVID-19. The receptors stem from a human donor who had recovered from COVID-19.

The chain links TRBV11-1 to TRBJ2-5; D not certain. This CDR3 has 15 residues. Deletions cut 4 bases from V and 1 base from J, with 13 bases between. Germline values: CDR1 SGHAT, CDR2 FQDESV (reference sequence). The CDR3 DNA follows: TGTGCCAGCAGCTCCGCCAATGGACCCCAAGAGACCCAGTACTTC. It encodes CASSSANGPQETQYF.

CDR3 bases: TGTGCCAGCAGCCTGGGGACAGTCGGGAATGAGCAGTTCTTC. Translated: CASSLGTVGNEQFF. This chain connects TRBV9 to TRBJ2-1, with 7 bases that match TRBD1. Trimming removed 4 bases from V and 7 bases from J; junction bases left unmatched: 8. This CDR3 has 14 amino acids. The germline gives CDR1 SGDLS, CDR2 YYNGEE.

V gene TRBV2 combines with J gene TRBJ1-1; tentatively, D is TRBD1 (5 bases). There are 12 residues in the CDR3. Germline V lookup: CDR1 SNHLY, CDR2 FYNNEI. Trimming removed 6 bases at V and 6 bases at J, with 11 bases between. CDR3 loop: CASRFQGPEAFF. CDR3 nucleotides: TGTGCCAGCAGGTTTCAGGGCCCTGAAGCTTTCTTT.

The V gene is TRBV29-1, the J gene TRBJ1-1, with D hard to call. Germline CDR1 and CDR2: SQVTM and ANQGSEA. V was clipped by 0 bases and J by 4 bases, with 9 bases between them. The CDR3 extends over 13 amino acids. CDR3 sequence reads: CSVEEATITEAFF. The CDR3 DNA is TGCAGCGTTGAAGAGGCCACTATCACTGAAGCTTTCTTT. The full variable domain, with the rest looked up from reference TRBV29-1 and TRBJ1-1, is SAVISQKPSRDICQRGTSLTIQCQVDSQVTMMFWYRQQPGQSLTLIATANQGSEATYESGFVIDKFPISRPNLTFSTLTVSNMSPEDSSIYLCSVEEATITEAFFGQGTRLTVV.

In DNA, the CDR3 is TGTGCCAGGGAAGCCGGGACACTCTATTACGAGCAGTACTTC. The encoded protein is CAREAGTLYYEQYF. The chain carries TRBV9 and TRBJ2-7; a possible D gene is TRBD1 (6 bases). CDR1 is SGDLS, CDR2 YYNGEE, per germline. V was shortened by 8 bases and J by 4 bases, with 19 bases between the two germline ends. The CDR3 spans 14 residues.

The chain carries TRBV7-9 and TRBJ2-7; 10 bases agree with TRBD1. CDR1 SEHNR and CDR2 FQNEAQ come from the germline V gene (reference sequence). The CDR3 spans 18 residues. V gave up 8 bases and J gave up 0 bases; unmatched junction bases: 16. CDR3 sequence reads: CASGDRTGGYPSSYEQYF. The CDR3 DNA sequence: TGTGCCAGCGGAGATCGGACAGGGGGGTATCCGAGCTCCTACGAGCAGTACTTC. The full variable domain, its missing parts supplied by reference TRBV7-9 and TRBJ2-7, is DTGVSQNPRHKITKRGQNVTFRCDPISEHNRLYWYRQTLGQGPEFLTYFQNEAQLEKSRLLSDRFSAERPKGSFSTLEIQRTEQGDSAMYLCASGDRTGGYPSSYEQYFGPGTRLTVT.

The CDR3 region is CASSFTTDSGNTIYF. In nucleotides, the CDR3 is TGTGCCAGCAGTTTCACGACAGACTCTGGAAACACCATATATTTT. The J gene is TRBJ1-3, the V gene TRBV2, with D maybe TRBD1 (5 bases). V was pared by 5 bases and J by 0 bases, with 11 bases between. CDR1 and CDR2 from the germline V gene are SNHLY and FYNNEI. The CDR3 has 15 amino acids.

The chain has TRBV7-9 and TRBJ2-1; 14 bases agree with TRBD2. The length of the CDR3 is 17 residues. The junction had 11 bases not matched to a gene; V was cut back by 5 bases and J by 8 bases. Germline V gene lookup returns CDR1 SEHNR and CDR2 FQNEAQ (reference sequence). The CDR3 DNA is TGTGCCAGCAGCCTCGGACTAGCGGGAGGCGATTTGGATGAGCAGTTCTTC. Its translation is CASSLGLAGGDLDEQFF. Full variable domain (missing parts from reference TRBV7-9 and TRBJ2-1): DTGVSQNPRHKITKRGQNVTFRCDPISEHNRLYWYRQTLGQGPEFLTYFQNEAQLEKSRLLSDRFSAERPKGSFSTLEIQRTEQGDSAMYLCASSLGLAGGDLDEQFFGPGTRLTVL.

The J gene is TRBJ1-1, the V gene TRBV4-1; weak D call: TRBD1 (5 bases). The CDR3 contains 15 residues. The ends were cut back, 0 bases at V and 11 bases at J, with 19 bases in the middle. Germline V lookup: CDR1 MGHRA, CDR2 YSYEKL. The CDR3 bases are TGCGCCAGCAGCCAAGATCGGCCGGGACTCGGGATGGCTTTCTTT. Translating it yields CASSQDRPGLGMAFF.

The V and J genes are TRBV28 and TRBJ2-5; 10 bases match TRBD2. Per the germline V gene, CDR1 is MDHEN and CDR2 is SYDVKM. V shed 7 bases and J 2 bases; nucleotides not matched to a gene: 4. The CDR3 covers 14 residues. Written as DNA, the CDR3 is TGTGCCAGCAAAACTAGCGGGGTGCAAGAGACCCAGTACTTC. Protein product: CASKTSGVQETQYF.

This chain uses TRBV6-2 or TRBV6-3 with TRBJ1-4; D unresolved. Germline V lookup: CDR1 MNHEY, CDR2 SVGEGT. Trimming took 5 bases from V and 3 from J, leaving 7 bases between them. The CDR3 consists of 13 residues. CDR3 amino acids: CASSKSSNEKLFF. As DNA, the CDR3 is TGTGCCAGCAGTAAGTCGTCTAATGAAAAACTGTTTTTT.

The sample holds one count of this clone. The chain uses TRBV7-3 and TRBJ2-3; 14 bases fit TRBD2. Germline loops: CDR1 SGHTA, CDR2 FQGTGA. J lost 4 bases, V lost 5 bases, and 5 bases had no gene match. This CDR3 comprises 16 residues. The CDR3 here is CASSLGLAGGADTQYF. The DNA of the CDR3 is TGTGCCAGCAGCCTCGGACTAGCGGGGGGCGCAGATACGCAGTATTTT.

V and J are TRBV9 and TRBJ2-5, with D possibly matching TRBD2 (5 bases). The V and J ends lost 3 bases and 4 bases respectively, with 13 bases between them. Germline CDR1 reads SGDLS; CDR2 reads YYNGEE. The CDR3 has 14 amino acids. The CDR3 here is CASSGDRGRETQYF. In DNA, the CDR3 is TGTGCCAGCAGCGGGGATAGAGGGCGAGAGACCCAGTACTTC.

Only one count was recorded for this clone. The CDR3 bases are TGTGCCAGCAGACGGGACAGTTGGAGCAATCAGCCCCAGCATTTT. Translated: CASRRDSWSNQPQHF. The rearrangement links TRBV2 to TRBJ1-5, with 7 bases identical to TRBD1. With V trimmed by 6 bases and J by 1 base, 6 bases remained unmatched. The CDR3 contains 15 residues. Germline assignment: CDR1 SNHLY and CDR2 FYNNEI.

The genes are TRBV6-6 and TRBJ2-7, with 10 bases that match TRBD1. In germline, CDR1 is MNHNY, CDR2 SVGAGI (reference sequence). The CDR3 has 15 residues. V shed 6 bases, J shed 5 bases, and the junction held 10 bases outside the gene matches. CDR3 sequence (DNA): TGTGCCAGCAGAAATCTCGGGACAGGGGATAACGAGCAGTACTTC. This translates into CASRNLGTGDNEQYF.

This clone was picked up a small number of times. This chain connects TRBV10-1 to TRBJ2-1; 9 bases agree with TRBD2. The V gene end was trimmed by 3 bases and the J gene end by 9 bases; junction bases not matched to a gene: 6. This CDR3 has 14 amino acids. CDR1 is WNHNN and CDR2 is SYGVQD in the germline V gene (reference sequence). This CDR3 reads CASSEGTSIGEQFF. CDR3 sequence (DNA): TGCGCCAGCAGTGAAGGGACTAGCATCGGTGAGCAGTTCTTC.

V is TRBV11-2 and J is TRBJ2-7; 11 bases agree with TRBD1. V shed 4 bases, J shed 3 bases, and the junction held 2 bases outside the gene matches. Germline V gene lookup returns CDR1 SGHAT and CDR2 FQNNGV. The CDR3 covers 14 residues. The chain's CDR3 is CASSSGTGGYEQYF. The CDR3 DNA reads as TGTGCCAGCAGCTCCGGGACAGGGGGCTACGAGCAGTACTTC.